This TCR beta chain was sequenced for a study of CD8+CD57+ T cells in acquired aplastic anemia. Turning to the study itself: Sorted CD4+ plus CD8+ cells gave DNA averaging approximately 2.9 ug.

CD8+CD57+ cell expansion, shown by flow cytometry, had occurred in the patients selected for sequencing. Genomic DNA served as template for TCR beta VDJ and CDR3 profiling. One entry per CDR3 protein results from TCRdb running MiXCR on the reads. The sample holds about 160,000 distinct CDR3 sequences; around half are singletons and the top ten take over 25%. V shed 3 bases and J shed 1 base, with 6 bases lying between them. CDR1 is ENHRY, CDR2 SYGVKD, per germline. CDR3 length: 13 residues. Regarding the study as a whole: Patients were compared with controls for CD8+ Simpson's diversity, and no significant difference emerged. In common between the patients and the controls were approximately 28 CD8+ CDR3 sequences.

For this clonotype: What it binds is not known.

Material for sequencing was sorted CD4+, CD8+, or CD8+CD57+ T cells (not recorded which) from PBMCs. J is TRBJ2-5 and V is TRBV10-3; D remains ambiguous. The TCR comes from a human donor with aplastic anemia. In DNA, the CDR3 is TGTGCCATCAGTGACGGCTTCCAAGAGACCCAGTACTTC. Translation: CAISDGFQETQYF.